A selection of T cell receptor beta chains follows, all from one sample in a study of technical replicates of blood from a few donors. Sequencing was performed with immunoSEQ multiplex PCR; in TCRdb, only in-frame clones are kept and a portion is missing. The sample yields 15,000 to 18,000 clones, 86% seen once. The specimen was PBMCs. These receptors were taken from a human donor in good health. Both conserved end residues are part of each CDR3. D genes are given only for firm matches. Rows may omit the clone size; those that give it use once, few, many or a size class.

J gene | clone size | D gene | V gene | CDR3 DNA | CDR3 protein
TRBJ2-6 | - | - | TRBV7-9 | TGTGCCAGCAGCCCAGGTCGCTCTGGGGCCAACGTCCTGACTTTC | CASSPGRSGANVLTF
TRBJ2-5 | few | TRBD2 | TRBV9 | TGTGCCAGCAGCGTAGGTCTGGCGGGAGGGGTGGAGACCCAGTACTTC | CASSVGLAGGVETQYF
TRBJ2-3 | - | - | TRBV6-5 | TGTGCCAGCAGTTACGGAGGGCCGACAGATACGCAGTATTTT | CASSYGGPTDTQYF
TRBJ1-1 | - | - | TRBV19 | TGTGCCAGTAGTATGGGGGCCGACACTGAAGCTTTCTTT | CASSMGADTEAFF
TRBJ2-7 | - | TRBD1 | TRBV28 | TGTGCCAGCAGTTTATCAGGGGGCGAGCAGTACTTC | CASSLSGGEQYF
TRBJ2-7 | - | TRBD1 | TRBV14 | TGTGCCAGCAGCCGCACTGACCTAAGGGGACAGGGAGGAAGCTCCTACGAGCAGTACTTC | CASSRTDLRGQGGSSYEQYF
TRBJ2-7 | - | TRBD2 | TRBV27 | TGTGCCAGCAGTTTAGACCCGGGAGGGACCTACGAGCAGTACTTC | CASSLDPGGTYEQYF
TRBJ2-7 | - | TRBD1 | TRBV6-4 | TGTGCCAGCAGGGTCCGGGACAGATACTACGAGCAGTACTTC | CASRVRDRYYEQYF
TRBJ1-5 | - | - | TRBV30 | TGTGCCTGGAGTGTATTGGACAGTGCCCAGCCCCAGCATTTT | CAWSVLDSAQPQHF
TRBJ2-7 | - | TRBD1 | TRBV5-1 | TGCGCCAGCAGATCTGTAGAGGCAGGGGGATACGAGCAGTACTTC | CASRSVEAGGYEQYF
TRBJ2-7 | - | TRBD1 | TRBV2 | TGTGCCAGCAGTCCGGGACGGGACAGGTGGTCGAACGAGCAGTACTTC | CASSPGRDRWSNEQYF
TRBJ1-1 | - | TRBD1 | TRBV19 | TGTGCCAGTAGTATACTCGGACAGGGCGGTAATGAAGCTTTCTTT | CASSILGQGGNEAFF
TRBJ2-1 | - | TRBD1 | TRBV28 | TGTGCCAGCAGTTTAGGCTCCGGGACAGGGAACAATGAGCAGTTCTTC | CASSLGSGTGNNEQFF
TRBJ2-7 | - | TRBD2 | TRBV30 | TGTGCCTGGAGGCTGGCGGGGGGACGGGACGAGCAGTACTTC | CAWRLAGGRDEQYF
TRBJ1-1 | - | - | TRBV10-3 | TGTGCCACCAGAGGGGTCGAGACTGAAGCTTTCTTT | CATRGVETEAFF
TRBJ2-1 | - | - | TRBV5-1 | TGCGCCAGCAGCCCACAGGCCTTAGATCTGGCAGCTGAGCAGTTCTTC | CASSPQALDLAAEQFF
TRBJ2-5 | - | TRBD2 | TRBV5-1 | TGCGCCAGCAGCGATGGGGCTAGCGGGAGTCACCAAGAGACCCAGTACTTC | CASSDGASGSHQETQYF
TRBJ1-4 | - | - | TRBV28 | TGTGCCAGCAGTTCATCGGTGAAACTGTTTTTT | CASSSSVKLFF
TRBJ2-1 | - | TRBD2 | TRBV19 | TGTGCCAGTAGTATGGCTAGCGGGGCCTTCTCCTACAATGAGCAGTTCTTC | CASSMASGAFSYNEQFF
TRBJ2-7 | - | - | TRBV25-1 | TGTGCCAGCAGCCATAGCGGTGCCTCCTACGAGCAGTACTTC | CASSHSGASYEQYF
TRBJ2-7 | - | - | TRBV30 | TGTGCCTGGAGTGGAAGGAGTTCGTCAGGGTTTAGTGGCGAGCAGTACTTC | CAWSGRSSSGFSGEQYF
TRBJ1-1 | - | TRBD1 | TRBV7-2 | TGTGCCAGCAGCCGGGACAGACTGAACACTGAAGCTTTCTTT | CASSRDRLNTEAFF
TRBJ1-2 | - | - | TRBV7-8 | TGTGCCAGCAGCTTAGCGGGAGGAACCTATGGCTACACCTTC | CASSLAGGTYGYTF
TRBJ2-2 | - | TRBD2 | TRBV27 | TGTGCCAGCAGCCTGAGGCGGGAGTCCGGGGAGCTGTTTTTT | CASSLRRESGELFF
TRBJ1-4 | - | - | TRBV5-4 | TGTGCCAGCAGCTTTGGGGGCGCGGGTAATGAAAAACTGTTTTTT | CASSFGGAGNEKLFF
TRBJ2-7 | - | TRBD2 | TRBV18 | TGTGCCAGCTCACTCAGGGAGGGAGAGCAGTACTTC | CASSLREGEQYF
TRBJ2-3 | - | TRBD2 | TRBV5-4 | TGTGCCAGCAGCTTGGAGTCCGGTAGCGGGTTGAGCACAGATACGCAGTATTTT | CASSLESGSGLSTDTQYF
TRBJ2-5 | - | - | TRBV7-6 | TGTGCCAGCAGCCAACCTTACTATCGAGAGACCCAGTACTTC | CASSQPYYRETQYF
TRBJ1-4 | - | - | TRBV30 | TGTGCCTGGAGTGAGGGGTCGGGTGGGATTAATGAAAAACTGTTTTTT | CAWSEGSGGINEKLFF
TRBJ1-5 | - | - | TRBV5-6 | TGTGCCAGCAGCTTGTGGGCGGGGACCGGCAATCAGCCCCAGCATTTT | CASSLWAGTGNQPQHF
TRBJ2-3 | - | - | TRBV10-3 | TGTGCCATCAGTGAGTCGGAGTGGCGGGGAAGCACAGATACGCAGTATTTT | CAISESEWRGSTDTQYF
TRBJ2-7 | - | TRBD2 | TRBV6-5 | TGTGCCAGCACCGACCAAGCGGGACTAGCTGACGAGCAGTACTTC | CASTDQAGLADEQYF
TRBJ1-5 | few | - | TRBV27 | TGTGCCAGCAGTTTATTCGGGGGGACTGCAAGCAATCAGCCCCAGCATTTT | CASSLFGGTASNQPQHF
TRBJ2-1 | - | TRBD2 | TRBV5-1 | TGCGCCAGCAGCCAAGGACTAGATCTGAGTTGGAGCAATGAGCAGTTCTTC | CASSQGLDLSWSNEQFF
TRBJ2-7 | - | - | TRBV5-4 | TGTGCCAGCAGCTCCGAGGCCGTCCACGAGCAGTACTTC | CASSSEAVHEQYF
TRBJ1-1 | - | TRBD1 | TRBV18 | TGTGCCAGCTCAAATATTATGACAGGGAGTAATACTGAAGCTTTCTTT | CASSNIMTGSNTEAFF
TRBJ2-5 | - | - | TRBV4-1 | TGCGCCAGCGGACGTCGGGAAGATGAGACCCAGTACTTC | CASGRREDETQYF
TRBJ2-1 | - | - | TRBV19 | TGTGCCAGTAGCCTCCGGAGGGGCCTCTCCTACAATGAGCAGTTCTTC | CASSLRRGLSYNEQFF
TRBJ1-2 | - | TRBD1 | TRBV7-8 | TGTGCCAGCAGCCCAAGACAGGGGGCTGGTAACTATGGCTACACCTTC | CASSPRQGAGNYGYTF
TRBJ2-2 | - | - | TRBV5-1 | TGCGCCAGCTCCCCACAAGGGGAAATAAACACCGGGGAGCTGTTTTTT | CASSPQGEINTGELFF
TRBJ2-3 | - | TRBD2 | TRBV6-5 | TGTGCCAGCAGTTACTCCCCTAGCGGGGCCACAGATACGCAGTATTTT | CASSYSPSGATDTQYF
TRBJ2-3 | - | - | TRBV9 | TGTGCCAGCAGCCCCGTCGGGTCCGGCACAGATACGCAGTATTTT | CASSPVGSGTDTQYF